This TCR beta chain was captured by sequencing in a study of blood T cell repertoires in COVID-19. This clone was detected only once. Clones were read by immunoSEQ multiplex PCR, and TCRdb kept only the in-frame ones, dropping some. This table has 180,000 or so clones, over 75% appearing once. Sample: PBMCs or T cells enriched from blood (not recorded which). This TCR derives from a man aged 50 or older who had recovered from COVID-19.

In DNA, the CDR3 is TGTGCCAGCAGTGAATTCAAGCGGCCGAGCTCCTACAATGAGCAGTTCTTC. Protein product: CASSEFKRPSSYNEQFF. The chain recombines TRBV25-1 with TRBJ2-1; possible D gene TRBD2, 5 bases. This CDR3 is built from 17 residues. The V gene's germline CDR1 is MGHDK and CDR2 SYGVNS. V dropped 1 base and J dropped 0 bases, with 13 bases sitting between them.